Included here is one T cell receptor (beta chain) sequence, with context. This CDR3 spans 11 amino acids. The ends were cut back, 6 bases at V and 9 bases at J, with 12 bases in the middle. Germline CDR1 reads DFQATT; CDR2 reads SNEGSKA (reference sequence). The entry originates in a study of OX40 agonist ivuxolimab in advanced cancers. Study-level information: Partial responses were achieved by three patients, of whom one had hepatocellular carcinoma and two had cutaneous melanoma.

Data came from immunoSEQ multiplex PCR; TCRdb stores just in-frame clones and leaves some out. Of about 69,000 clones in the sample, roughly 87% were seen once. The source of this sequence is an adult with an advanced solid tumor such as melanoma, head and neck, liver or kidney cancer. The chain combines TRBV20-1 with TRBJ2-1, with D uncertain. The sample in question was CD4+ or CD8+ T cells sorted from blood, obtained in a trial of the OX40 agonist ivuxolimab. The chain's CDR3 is CSAERQLEQFF. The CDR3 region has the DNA TGCAGTGCAGAAAGGCAGCTTGAGCAGTTCTTC.